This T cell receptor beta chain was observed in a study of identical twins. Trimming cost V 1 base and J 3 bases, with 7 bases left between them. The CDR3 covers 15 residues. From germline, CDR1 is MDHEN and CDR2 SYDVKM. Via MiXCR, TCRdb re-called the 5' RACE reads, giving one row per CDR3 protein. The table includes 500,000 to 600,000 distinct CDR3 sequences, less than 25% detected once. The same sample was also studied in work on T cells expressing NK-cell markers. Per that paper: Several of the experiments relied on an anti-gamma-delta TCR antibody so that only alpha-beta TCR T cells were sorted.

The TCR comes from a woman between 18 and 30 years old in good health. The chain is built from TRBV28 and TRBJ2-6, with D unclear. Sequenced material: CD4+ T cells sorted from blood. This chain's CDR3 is CASSLLLGGANVLTF. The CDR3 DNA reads TGTGCCAGCAGTTTATTATTAGGTGGGGCCAACGTCCTGACTTTC. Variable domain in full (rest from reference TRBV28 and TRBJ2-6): DVKVTQSSRYLVKRTGEKVFLECVQDMDHENMFWYRQDPGLGLRLIYFSYDVKMKEKGDIPEGYSVSREKKERFSLILESASTNQTSMYLCASSLLLGGANVLTFGAGSRLTVL.